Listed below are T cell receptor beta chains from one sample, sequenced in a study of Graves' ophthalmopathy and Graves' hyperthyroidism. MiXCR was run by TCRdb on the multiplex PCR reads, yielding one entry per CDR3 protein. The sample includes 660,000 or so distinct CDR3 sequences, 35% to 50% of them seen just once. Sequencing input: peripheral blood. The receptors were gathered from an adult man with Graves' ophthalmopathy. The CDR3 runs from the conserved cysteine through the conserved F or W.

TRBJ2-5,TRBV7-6,CASSSNTGQETQYF
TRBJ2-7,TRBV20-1,CSARARTSVNEQYF
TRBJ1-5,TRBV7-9,CASSLGRAPQPQHF
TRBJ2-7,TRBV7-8,CASSLDQTGSSYEQYF
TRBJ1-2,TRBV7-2,CASSVELANYGYTF
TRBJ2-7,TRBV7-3,CARASGISYEQYF
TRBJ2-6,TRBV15,CATSREYVSGANVLTF
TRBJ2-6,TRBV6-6,CASSYHPGGLTF
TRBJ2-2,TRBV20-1,CSASNTNTGELFF
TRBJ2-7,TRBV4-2,CASSPGLAGGPSSYEQYF
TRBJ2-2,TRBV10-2,CASSESAGTGELFF
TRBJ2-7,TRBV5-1,CASSETGYSYEQYF
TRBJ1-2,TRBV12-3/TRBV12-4,CASSHRNYGYTF
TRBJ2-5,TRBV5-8,CASSLEDRGQETQYF
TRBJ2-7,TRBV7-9,CASSISRYEQYF
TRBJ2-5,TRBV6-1,CASSESFRSETQYF
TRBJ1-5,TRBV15,CATSRDRGDRRGQPQHF
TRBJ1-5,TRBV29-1,CSGTGGDQPQHF
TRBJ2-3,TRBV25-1,CASSGTGGSTVTQYF
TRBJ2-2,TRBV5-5,CASSPPITGELFF
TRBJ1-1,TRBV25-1,CASSVQGKAEAFF
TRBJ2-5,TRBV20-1,CSAGRYQETQYF
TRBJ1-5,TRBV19,CASRATGYDQPQHF
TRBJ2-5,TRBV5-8,CASSLHSGSIQETQYF
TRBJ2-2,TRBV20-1,CSANRVDTGELFF
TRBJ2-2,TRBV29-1,CSVVWRGTVELFF
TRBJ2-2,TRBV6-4,CASSGTRGAPHTGELFF
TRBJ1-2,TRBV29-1,CSVGQGNYGYTF
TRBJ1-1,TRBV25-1,CASRDYGTTEAFF
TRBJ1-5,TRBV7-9,CASSLAGEGRRHF
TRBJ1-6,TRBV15,CATSRIGGATSPLHF
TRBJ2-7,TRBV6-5,CASSAYREGTHEQYF
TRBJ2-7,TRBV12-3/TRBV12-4,CASRERTESEQYF
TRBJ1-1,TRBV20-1,CSARVARTGLTNTEAFF
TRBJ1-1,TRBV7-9,CASSHYSGDTEAFF
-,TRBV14,CASSPSLVHEQFF
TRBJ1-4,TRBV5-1,CASSSQGIANEKLFF
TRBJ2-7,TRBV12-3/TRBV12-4,CASASTANYEQYF
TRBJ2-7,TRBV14,CASSQQGTTPYEQYF
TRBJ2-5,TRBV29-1,CSGRGGRETQYF
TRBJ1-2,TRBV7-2,CASSIGELPYGYTF
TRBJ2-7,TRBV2,CASSAGLAAYEQYF
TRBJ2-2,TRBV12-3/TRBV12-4,CASSLRQERAGELFF
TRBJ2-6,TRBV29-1,CSVETRNSGANVLTF
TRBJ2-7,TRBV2,CASEQGQGTYEQYF
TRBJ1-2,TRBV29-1,CSFDRGYGYTF
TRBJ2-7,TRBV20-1,CSASLRVSEQYF
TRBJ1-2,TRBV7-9,CASSPRNENYGYTF
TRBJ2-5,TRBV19,CASSELGRGRKEAQYF
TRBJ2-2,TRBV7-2,CASSSITGELFF
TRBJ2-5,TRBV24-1,CATSDPSGSQETEYF
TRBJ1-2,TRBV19,CAGSGGSDYGYTF
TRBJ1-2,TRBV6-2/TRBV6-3,CASSYASFYGYTF
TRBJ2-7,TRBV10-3,CASSGAGGPPYEQYF
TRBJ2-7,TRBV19,CASSLIGQGGIDSYEQYF
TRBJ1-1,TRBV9,CASGVEGGTEAFF
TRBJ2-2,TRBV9,CASSTQGATTGEPFF
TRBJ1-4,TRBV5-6,CASSLPPGQGQKELFF
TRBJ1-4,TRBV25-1,CASSERGTGGDEKLFF
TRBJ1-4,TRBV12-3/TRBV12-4,CASSSRDRGTDEKLFF